A few counts support the clone carrying this T cell receptor (beta chain). The data derive from a study of beta chain features in type 1 diabetes. Across the whole study: Examination spanned over 85,000,000 sorted cells from all samples.

With V trimmed by 3 bases and J by 7 bases, 16 bases remained unmatched. The CDR3 contains 17 residues. CDR1 and CDR2 (germline): SGDLS, YYNGEE. The authors reverse transcribed all of the isolated RNA, so sequencing captured expressed TCRB transcripts. This table comes from immunoSEQ multiplex PCR, and its TCRdb copy is limited to in-frame clones, with some not included. The sample holds hundreds of thousands of clones; over 8.5% are singletons and the top ten take approximately 0.03%. This rearrangement joins TRBV9 to TRBJ1-2, with 9 bases matching TRBD1. The specimen sequenced was naive CD4+ T cells from blood. This sequence originates from a woman between 18 and 30 years old in good health. DNA of the CDR3: TGTGCCAGCAGCGCCCGTCCCGGGACAGGGATCGGGGGTGGCTACACCTTC. Protein: CASSARPGTGIGGGYTF. Using reference TRBV9 and TRBJ1-2 for the parts outside the CDR3, the full variable domain is DSGVTQTPKHLITATGQRVTLRCSPRSGDLSVYWYQQSLDQGLQFLIQYYNGEERAKGNILERFSAQQFPDLHSELNLSSLELGDSALYFCASSARPGTGIGGGYTFGSGTRLTVV.